This T cell receptor (beta chain) was captured in a study of regulatory T cells in long-lasting Graves disease. Study-level findings and limits: Favored gene segments in persistent disease were TRBV28, TRBJ1-2 and TRBJ2-5. Persistent-disease Graves' patients showed less TCR diversity than new cases. The number of shared public clonotypes was higher in persistent patients (around 2,500) than new patients (over 900).

The CDR3 spans 14 residues. The ends lost 8 bases at V and 6 bases at J; junction bases unmatched: 9. The germline gives CDR1 WSHSY, CDR2 SAAADI. This sample's time point: newly diagnosed GD, antithyroid drugs for less than 3 months. With RNA extracted from PBMCs as input, the TCR library was made. Arm-PCR of CDR3 regions and iRepertoire HTBI primers were used to build TCR beta libraries. From the multiplex PCR reads, TCRdb called clonotypes with MiXCR, one entry per CDR3 protein. Counted here are 530,000 or so distinct CDR3 sequences, 15% to 20% occurring once; the ten biggest clones make up around 12%. In the case of this clonotype: The antigen remains undetermined.

These data also featured in a second study, about T cells in Graves' hyperthyroidism and ophthalmopathy. That investigation notes: It was considered stable Graves' hyperthyroidism when ophthalmopathy did not progress within 18 months.

The sample was peripheral blood mononuclear cells (PBMCs), taken at new diagnosis, from a patient treated with antithyroid drugs. V usage is TRBV10-2 and J usage is TRBJ2-2; 7 nucleotides match TRBD2. This receptor was obtained from a man younger than 35 with Graves disease. The DNA of the CDR3 is TGCGCCAGCGAGGGACTACCTAGGGCCGGGGAGCTGTTTTTT. Protein: CASEGLPRAGELFF.